Shown below are 6 T cell receptor beta chains from a single sample sequenced in a study of blood T cell repertoires in COVID-19. Clones were sequenced by immunoSEQ multiplex PCR, and TCRdb holds only the in-frame ones, with some missing. The data contain some 110,000 clones, about 91% of them singletons. The specimen was peripheral blood. These receptors originate from a human donor in a cohort sampled during active COVID-19.

The chain joins TRBV4-1 to TRBJ1-1, with 8 bases matching TRBD1. This CDR3 is built from 15 residues. From germline, CDR1 is MGHRA and CDR2 YSYEKL. V was pared by 2 bases and J by 5 bases, with 7 bases of the junction left unmatched. CDR3 amino acids: CASSQPTGGWTEAFF. The CDR3 nucleotides are TGCGCCAGCAGCCAACCCACAGGGGGGTGGACTGAAGCTTTCTTT.

The chain combines TRBV4-3 with TRBJ1-4; no reliable D call. The CDR3 contains 13 residues. Deletions cut 5 bases from V and 12 bases from J, with 16 bases between. Germline CDR1 reads LGHNA; CDR2 reads YSLEER. The CDR3 reads CASSLDGYGELFF. DNA for the CDR3: TGCGCCAGCAGCTTGGACGGCTACGGGGAACTGTTTTTT.

In its sample, this clone was seen once. The chain recombines TRBV5-1 with TRBJ1-6; possibly TRBD1 for D (6 bases). Trimming stripped 2 bases from V and 1 base from J, with 10 bases between. Per germline, CDR1 SGHRS and CDR2 YFSETQ. CDR3 length: 16 amino acids. CDR3 loop: CASSLGGASYNSPLHF. CDR3 sequence (DNA): TGCGCCAGCAGCTTAGGGGGGGCATCCTATAATTCACCCCTCCACTTT. Using reference TRBV5-1 and TRBJ1-6 for the parts outside the CDR3, the full variable domain is KAGVTQTPRYLIKTRGQQVTLSCSPISGHRSVSWYQQTPGQGLQFLFEYFSETQRNKGNFPGRFSGRQFSNSRSEMNVSTLELGDSALYLCASSLGGASYNSPLHFGNGTRLTVT.

This sequence joins TRBV30 and TRBJ2-5, with TRBD2 matching over 9 bases. The germline V gene has CDR1 GTSNPN and CDR2 SVGIG (reference sequence). The CDR3 consists of 16 residues. After removal of 0 bases from V and 5 bases from J, the junction contained 10 bases not matched to a gene. This CDR3 reads CAWSVGVLAGAETQYF. DNA for the CDR3: TGTGCCTGGAGTGTAGGGGTGTTAGCGGGAGCGGAGACCCAGTACTTC.

The chain links TRBV19 to TRBJ2-2, with 7 bases matching TRBD1. CDR3 length equals 14 residues. The germline gives CDR1 LNHDA, CDR2 SQIVND (reference sequence). J lost 4 bases, V lost 3 bases, and 2 bases had no gene match. Here the CDR3 reads CASSIRGPTGELFF. The DNA for the CDR3 is TGTGCCAGTAGTATTAGGGGGCCCACCGGGGAGCTGTTTTTT.

This chain connects TRBV29-1 to TRBJ2-7; perhaps TRBD1 as D (5 bases). Trimming took 0 bases from V and 5 from J, leaving 8 bases between them. CDR3 size: 12 residues. Germline V gives CDR1 SQVTM, CDR2 ANQGSEA. The CDR3 DNA follows: TGCAGCGTTGAAGAGACAGAAGACGAGCAGTACTTC. It encodes CSVEETEDEQYF.